One sample yielded the 18 T cell receptor beta chains listed below, sequenced in a study of blood T cells in healthy people across ages. Together with a sample-barcoded 5' primer, a J-beta primer mix was included in a second PCR lasting about 7 to 12 cycles. TCRdb fed the 5' RACE reads into MiXCR, producing one record per CDR3 protein. This sample yields over 750,000 distinct CDR3 sequences, of which 25% are seen a single time; roughly 9% belongs to the top ten. These data were also filed under a second study, of T cells of mothers and their children.

Specimen: blood. The receptors here all came from a boy younger than 18 in good health.

This CDR3 is CAAALSGKYEQYF. CDR3 bases: TGTGCCGCCGCTCTTAGCGGGAAGTACGAGCAGTACTTC. The chain has TRBV6-6 and TRBJ2-7; TRBD2 matches at 8 bases. The CDR3 extends over 13 amino acids. V was clipped by 11 bases and J by 4 bases; unmatched bases: 10. Germline CDR1 is MNHNY and CDR2 is SVGAGI (reference sequence).

In its sample, this clonotype was seen a few times. The rearrangement links TRBV14 to TRBJ2-5; D not resolved. CDR1 and CDR2 (germline): SGHDN, FVKESK. This CDR3 contains 15 residues. Trimming left V 0 bases short and J 0 bases short, with 8 bases between. CDR3 amino acids: CASSQDRRNQETQYF. In DNA, the CDR3 is TGTGCCAGCAGCCAAGATCGCAGGAACCAAGAGACCCAGTACTTC.

This clonotype has a handful of counts. Compared with germline, one end of the junction differs, possibly owing to a read error. This chain joins TRBV10-3 and TRBJ1-5, with 7 positions matching TRBD1. Germline V gene sequence: CDR1 ENHRY, CDR2 SYGVKD. The CDR3 runs to 16 residues. CDR3: CAISEGPTGTGQLQHF. The CDR3 DNA reads TGTGCCATCAGTGAGGGACCGACAGGGACCGGTCAGCTCCAGCATTTT.

The J gene is TRBJ1-5, the V gene TRBV9, with D unresolved. V was cut by 7 bases and J by 0 bases, with 26 bases left in between. The CDR3 contains 19 residues. Germline V gene sequence: CDR1 SGDLS, CDR2 YYNGEE. The CDR3 here is CASQPQDSASSYSNQPQHF. Written as DNA, the CDR3 is TGTGCCAGCCAGCCCCAGGATAGTGCCTCGTCTTATAGCAATCAGCCCCAGCATTTT.

The chain uses TRBV6-2 or TRBV6-3 and TRBJ2-3; D remains unclear. The CDR3 length is 16 residues. The ends were cut back, 2 bases at V and 5 bases at J, with 17 bases in the middle. The germline V gene has CDR1 MNHEY and CDR2 SVGEGT. The CDR3 bases are TGTGCCAGCAGTTACCACTTCGGCTCTTCCGGAGATACGCAGTATTTT. Translated, it gives CASSYHFGSSGDTQYF.

CDR3: CATSVGWGRGETQYF. As DNA, the CDR3 is TGTGCCACCAGTGTAGGTTGGGGGCGGGGAGAGACCCAGTACTTC. The chain joins TRBV24-1 to TRBJ2-5, with D perhaps matching TRBD1 or TRBD2 (6 bases each). The germline V and J ends were trimmed by 5 bases and 4 bases, with 16 bases remaining between them. This CDR3 comprises 15 residues. From germline, CDR1 is KGHDR and CDR2 SFDVKD.

The gene calls are TRBV7-3 and TRBJ2-1; 10 bases line up with TRBD2. V shed 4 bases, J shed 6 bases, and the junction held 12 bases outside the gene matches. Germline V gene sequence: CDR1 SGHTA, CDR2 FQGTGA. This CDR3 comprises 17 residues. The CDR3: CASSYSPGLAITNEQFF. CDR3 sequence (DNA): TGTGCCAGCAGCTATTCCCCGGGACTAGCGATCACCAATGAGCAGTTCTTC.

The genes are TRBV5-1 and TRBJ1-3; D is unresolved. CDR3 length: 15 amino acids. CDR1 is SGHRS and CDR2 is YFSETQ in the germline V gene. The V end lost 7 bases, the J end lost 0 bases, and 14 bases lay between the germline ends. Here the CDR3 reads CASRRQPLSGNTIYF. CDR3 DNA: TGCGCCAGCCGCCGGCAGCCTCTCTCTGGAAACACCATATATTTT.

The genes are TRBV6-6 and TRBJ2-3; 10 bases map to TRBD2. CDR3 length: 16 amino acids. V trimming: 8 bases; J trimming: 4 bases; junction bases outside the gene matches: 12. Germline V gives CDR1 MNHNY, CDR2 SVGAGI (reference sequence). The CDR3: CASSQSSGSYADTQYF. The CDR3 nucleotides read TGTGCCAGCTCTCAATCTAGCGGGAGTTACGCAGATACGCAGTATTTT.

This chain joins TRBV24-1 and TRBJ2-1, with D unclear. CDR3 size: 15 residues. CDR1 KGHDR and CDR2 SFDVKD come from the germline V gene. V gave up 2 bases and J gave up 2 bases, with 9 bases separating them. The CDR3 nucleotides read TGTGCCACCAGTGATTGGGCGGCAACCTACAATGAGCAGTTCTTC. Its protein product is CATSDWAATYNEQFF.

The chain employs TRBV15 and TRBJ2-7; the D is unclear. From germline, CDR1 is LNHNV and CDR2 YYDKDF (reference sequence). CDR3 length: 14 amino acids. Trimming took 0 bases from V and 5 from J, leaving 11 bases between them. DNA for the CDR3: TGTGCCACCAGCAGAGAACGAGTCCCCAACGAGCAGTACTTC. Translating gives CATSRERVPNEQYF. The whole variable domain, remainder taken from reference TRBV15 and TRBJ2-7, is DAMVIQNPRYQVTQFGKPVTLSCSQTLNHNVMYWYQQKSSQAPKLLFHYYDKDFNNEADTPDNFQSRRPNTSFCFLDIRSPGLGDTAMYLCATSRERVPNEQYFGPGTRLTVT.

The sample holds a few counts of this clonotype. The V gene is TRBV5-1, the J gene TRBJ2-5; D gene ambiguous. This CDR3 spans 14 amino acids. Germline-derived CDR1 and CDR2 are SGHRS and YFSETQ. Trimming left V 0 bases short and J 4 bases short, with 10 bases between. CDR3 residues: CASSLVWAGETQYF. Here the CDR3 DNA reads TGCGCCAGCAGCTTGGTATGGGCCGGAGAGACCCAGTACTTC.

The gene calls are TRBV20-1 and TRBJ2-7; 11 bases fit TRBD2. The ends lost 6 bases at V and 1 base at J; junction bases unmatched: 17. The CDR3 runs 18 residues. Germline V lookup: CDR1 DFQATT, CDR2 SNEGSKA (reference sequence). The CDR3, as DNA: TGCAGTGCCTTAGGGACTAGCGGACCATGGGCAGAATCCTACGAGCAGTACTTC. This translates into CSALGTSGPWAESYEQYF.

To note about this clonotype: A read error is likely, as this CDR3 ends without the conserved phenylalanine or tryptophan. This chain connects TRBV5-1 to TRBJ2-3; D is possibly TRBD1 or TRBD2 (6 bases each). The CDR3 has 16 amino acids. V was clipped by 0 bases and J by 0 bases, with 11 bases between them. In germline, CDR1 is SGHRS, CDR2 YFSETQ. CDR3 DNA: TGCGCCAGCAGCTTGGCGGGGGCCTCTAGCACAGATACGCAGTATTGT. Translating gives CASSLAGASSTDTQYC.

A few counts support this clonotype. The chain is built from TRBV12-3 or TRBV12-4 and TRBJ1-2, with D possibly TRBD1 on 6 matching bases. The V end was cut by 7 bases, the J end by 9 bases, with 36 bases between. The CDR3 is 19 residues long. The CDR3 region is CASTMKRAGEMKGLLSYTF. DNA of the CDR3: TGTGCCAGCACCATGAAGAGGGCAGGGGAGATGAAGGGGTTACTAAGCTACACCTTC.

Concerning this clonotype: The junction does not match germline at one end; this may be a read error. Here the CDR3 DNA reads TGCGCCAGCAGCGAAGATAAGGGACCCGCTGGAGATACGCAGTATTTT. Amino acid sequence: CASSEDKGPAGDTQYF. The chain combines TRBV4-3 with TRBJ2-3; the D gene could be TRBD1 or TRBD2 (5 bases each). The CDR3 runs to 16 residues. CDR1 LGHNA and CDR2 YSLEER come from the germline V gene.

In DNA, the CDR3 is TGTGCCAGCAGTAAGGGACAGGCTAGGAGGACCCAGTACTTC. Residues: CASSKGQARRTQYF. The rearrangement joins TRBV6-5 to TRBJ2-5, with 8 bases lining up with TRBD1. Unmatched junction bases numbered 9, after V lost 5 bases and J lost 7 bases. The CDR3 contains 14 residues. Germline CDR1 reads MNHEY; CDR2 reads SVGAGI.

This clonotype occurred a few times. V is TRBV12-3 or TRBV12-4 and J is TRBJ1-3; D is unclear. This CDR3 has 15 residues. Trimming pared 5 bases from V and 2 bases from J, leaving 13 bases between. CDR3 sequence reads: CASSQVRGTGNTIYF. The CDR3, as DNA: TGTGCCAGCAGTCAAGTTCGGGGAACTGGAAACACCATATATTTT.